The 19 T cell receptor beta chains presented below share a single source sample, sequenced in a study of a mutant IDH1 vaccine in newly diagnosed glioma. Sequenced by immunoSEQ multiplex PCR; TCRdb stores in-frame clones only, minus some. The sample has about 38,000 clones; about 80% are singletons. Which antigens these TCRs recognize remains unknown. Time point: week 5, during vaccination. The content of each vaccine dose was 300 ug of mutant IDH1 20-mer peptide, and topical imiquimod accompanied it. The material sequenced was PBMCs, taken from a glioma patient whose treatment included an IDH1 peptide vaccine. The receptors originated from a man in his forties or fifties with glioma.

In DNA form, the CDR3 reads TGTGCCAGCAGTGTTACAGGGGGTGCTGGGGCCAGCAATCAGCCCCAGCATTTT. This translates into CASSVTGGAGASNQPQHF. The chain is built from TRBV6-1 and TRBJ1-5; TRBD1 agrees at 8 bases. The CDR3 is made up of 18 amino acids. V was clipped by 4 bases and J by 1 base; unmatched bases: 12. Germline CDR1 and CDR2: MNHNS and SASEGT.

This chain joins TRBV28 and TRBJ1-2, with a possible D match to TRBD1 (6 bases). Looked up from germline, CDR1 is MDHEN and CDR2 is SYDVKM. CDR3 length: 15 amino acids. With 2 bases removed from V and 2 bases from J, the gap between germline ends came to 12 bases. The CDR3 protein is CASSLRQGWNYGYTF. CDR3 DNA sequence: TGTGCCAGCAGTTTACGCCAGGGGTGGAACTATGGCTACACCTTC.

CDR3 bases: TGTGCCAGCAGTGAGCGGGGGGCTATAAGCACAGATACGCAGTATTTT. Translation gives CASSERGAISTDTQYF. This chain links TRBV2 with TRBJ2-3, with TRBD2 matching over 8 bases. The CDR3 length is 16 residues. The germline CDR1 and CDR2 sequences are SNHLY and FYNNEI. Losses at the gene ends were 3 bases for V and 0 bases for J; bases not matched to a gene: 5.

The chain uses TRBV6-6 and TRBJ2-7; 9 nucleotides align to TRBD1. V shed 5 bases, J shed 1 base, and the junction held 6 bases outside the gene matches. Germline CDR1 and CDR2: MNHNY and SVGAGI (reference sequence). This CDR3 is built from 15 residues. The CDR3 spells CASSVGQGFSYEQYF. The DNA of the CDR3 is TGTGCCAGCAGTGTCGGACAGGGGTTTTCCTACGAGCAGTACTTC.

CDR3 amino acids: CASSLNRVGGYTF. DNA of the CDR3: TGTGCCAGCAGCTTAAACAGGGTGGGTGGCTACACCTTC. V and J are TRBV7-2 and TRBJ1-2; the D gene is possibly TRBD1 (6 bases). This CDR3 is built from 13 residues. Germline V gene lookup returns CDR1 SGHTA and CDR2 FQGNSA. Trimming removed 2 bases at V and 7 bases at J, with 11 bases between.

The chain combines TRBV28 with TRBJ2-7, with 11 bases matching TRBD1. Germline assignment: CDR1 MDHEN and CDR2 SYDVKM. The CDR3 has 16 amino acids. V was pared by 3 bases and J by 4 bases, with 8 bases of the junction left unmatched. CDR3 in DNA: TGTGCCAGCAGTTTCCCAAGGACAGGGGGCCTATACGAGCAGTACTTC. Its protein is CASSFPRTGGLYEQYF. The full variable domain, completed using reference TRBV28 and TRBJ2-7, is DVKVTQSSRYLVKRTGEKVFLECVQDMDHENMFWYRQDPGLGLRLIYFSYDVKMKEKGDIPEGYSVSREKKERFSLILESASTNQTSMYLCASSFPRTGGLYEQYFGPGTRLTVT.

The chain joins TRBV28 to TRBJ1-2, with a weak D call TRBD1 (5 bases). V lost 10 bases and J lost 11, with 20 bases in between. CDR3 length equals 12 residues. In germline, CDR1 is MDHEN, CDR2 SYDVKM. The CDR3 DNA sequence: TGTGCCACCCTCGGGATGGGGGTGGGGTACACCTTC. Its protein is CATLGMGVGYTF.

The V call is TRBV5-6, the J call TRBJ1-1; no firm D call. V lost 0 bases, J lost 6 bases, and 9 bases lay in between. The V gene's germline CDR1 is SGHDT and CDR2 YYEEEE. The CDR3 is 13 residues long. CDR3 bases: TGTGCCAGCAGCTTGGGTTATGGCGCTGAAGCTTTCTTT. Translation: CASSLGYGAEAFF.

This chain links TRBV6-6 with TRBJ2-7, with TRBD1 as a possible D gene (6 bases). The CDR3 length is 14 residues. Trimming removed 4 bases from V and 3 bases from J, with 13 bases in between. CDR1 is MNHNY and CDR2 is SVGAGI in the germline V gene (reference sequence). The CDR3 nucleotides are TGTGCCAGCAGTTCCCGAGGGGGATTCTACGAGCAGTACTTC. This sequence encodes CASSSRGGFYEQYF.

V is TRBV7-2 and J is TRBJ1-3, with TRBD1 matching 9 bases. Germline lookup yields CDR1 SGHTA and CDR2 FQGNSA. V shed 5 bases and J 0 bases; nucleotides not matched to a gene: 14. CDR3 length: 19 residues. CDR3 region: CASSLTGTGSHSSGNTIYF. In DNA form, the CDR3 reads TGTGCCAGCAGCCTGACCGGGACAGGGTCCCACTCCTCTGGAAACACCATATATTTT.

This clone was counted only a few times. The rearrangement links TRBV27 to TRBJ1-5; the D is unclear. This CDR3 is built from 12 residues. CDR1 and CDR2 (germline): MNHEY, SMNVEV (reference sequence). Trimming shortened V by 3 bases and J by 5 bases, and 5 bases separated the two germline ends. In nucleotides, the CDR3 is TGTGCCAGCAGTTTCCTCGATCAGCCCCAGCATTTT. As protein: CASSFLDQPQHF.

The chain links TRBV10-3 to TRBJ1-2; no clear D. This CDR3 contains 11 residues. The V end lost 2 bases, the J end lost 7 bases, and 5 bases lay between the germline ends. The V gene's germline CDR1 is ENHRY and CDR2 SYGVKD. The CDR3 here is CAISEGRGYTF. CDR3 DNA: TGTGCCATCAGTGAGGGTCGTGGCTACACCTTC.

The chain joins TRBV5-1 to TRBJ2-7; 8 bases are a match to TRBD1. CDR1 is SGHRS, CDR2 YFSETQ, per germline. This CDR3 region has 13 residues. V lost 3 bases and J lost 7; bases outside the gene matches: 6. The CDR3 is CASSSGQGREQYF. The CDR3 DNA reads as TGCGCCAGCAGCTCAGGACAGGGCAGGGAGCAGTACTTC.

This clone was seen once. V and J are TRBV12-5 and TRBJ2-2, with a weak D call TRBD1 (6 bases). The germline CDR1 and CDR2 sequences are LGHNT and FRNRAP. V was pared by 1 base and J by 1 base, with 13 bases between. This CDR3 is built from 17 residues. CDR3 protein: CASGLGPTGLNTGELFF. DNA for the CDR3: TGTGCTAGTGGTTTGGGACCTACAGGGTTGAACACCGGGGAGCTGTTTTTT.

The genes are TRBV4-1 and TRBJ1-1; D possibly corresponds to TRBD1 (5 bases). Germline loops: CDR1 MGHRA, CDR2 YSYEKL. V was trimmed by 2 bases and J by 1 base, leaving 17 bases between them. The CDR3 extends over 17 amino acids. For the CDR3, the DNA is TGCGCCAGCAGCCAATGGCAGGGCGGAGTAGGGAACACTGAAGCTTTCTTT. Its translation is CASSQWQGGVGNTEAFF.

The gene calls are TRBV25-1 and TRBJ1-2, with D perhaps matching TRBD1 (5 bases). The CDR3 covers 16 residues. Germline CDR1 is MGHDK and CDR2 is SYGVNS. The V gene lost 4 bases and the J gene lost 5 bases, with 20 bases spanning the gap. The CDR3 DNA sequence: TGTGCCAGCAGTGGGTACTCACAGGATTCTCCGTATGGCTACACCTTC. This gives the protein CASSGYSQDSPYGYTF.

This chain connects TRBV30 to TRBJ1-2; 11 nucleotides match TRBD1. The CDR3 contains 15 residues. V was pared by 1 base and J by 4 bases, with 5 bases of the junction left unmatched. The germline CDR1 and CDR2 sequences are GTSNPN and SVGIG (reference sequence). CDR3 sequence reads: CAWSAGTGGGYGYTF. The CDR3 nucleotides are TGTGCCTGGAGTGCGGGGACAGGGGGGGGCTATGGCTACACCTTC.

This clone was observed a few times. The chain joins TRBV25-1 to TRBJ2-1, with TRBD2 matching 8 bases. The CDR3 is made up of 15 amino acids. Germline CDR1 and CDR2: MGHDK and SYGVNS. Trimming removed 2 bases from V and 9 bases from J; junction bases left unmatched: 9. DNA of the CDR3: TGTGCCAGCAGTGAACTCACGGGGGGGTCGGTTGAGCAGTTCTTC. Translation: CASSELTGGSVEQFF.

The V gene is TRBV27, the J gene TRBJ1-5; tentative D call: TRBD1 (6 bases). The ends were cut back, 5 bases at V and 1 base at J, with 12 bases in the middle. The V gene's germline CDR1 is MNHEY and CDR2 SMNVEV (reference sequence). There are 15 residues in the CDR3. CDR3 DNA sequence: TGTGCCAGCAGTCTACAGGGTCTCAGCAATCAGCCCCAGCATTTT. This gives the protein CASSLQGLSNQPQHF.